A single sample is the source of the 12 T cell receptor beta chains below, sequenced in a study of cytotoxic CD8 clonotypes in ibrutinib-treated CLL. Clones were sequenced by immunoSEQ multiplex PCR, and TCRdb holds only the in-frame ones, with some missing. Among 150,000 to 250,000 clones, 55% to 85% were seen once, and the ten largest hold 13%. Specimen: PBMCs, collected after 24 months of ibrutinib treatment. Source of these receptors: a human donor with chronic lymphocytic leukemia.

The rearrangement links TRBV2 to TRBJ2-1, with 9 bases that match TRBD2. V lost 6 bases to trimming and J lost 0 bases; unmatched junction nucleotides: 9. The germline V gene has CDR1 SNHLY and CDR2 FYNNEI. This CDR3 spans 17 amino acids. The CDR3 here is CASRGLAGGPSYNEQFF. CDR3 nucleotide sequence: TGTGCCAGCAGGGGGCTTGCGGGAGGGCCCTCCTACAATGAGCAGTTCTTC.

V usage is TRBV7-9 and J usage is TRBJ2-4; no clear D gene. This CDR3 spans 15 amino acids. In germline, CDR1 is SEHNR, CDR2 FQNEAQ (reference sequence). V lost 0 bases, J lost 0 bases, and 6 bases lay in between. The CDR3 coding sequence is TGTGCCAGCAGCTTAGCGCCAGGAGCCAAAAACATTCAGTACTTC. Amino acids: CASSLAPGAKNIQYF. Supplemented by reference TRBV7-9 and TRBJ2-4, the full variable domain reads DTGVSQNPRHKITKRGQNVTFRCDPISEHNRLYWYRQTLGQGPEFLTYFQNEAQLEKSRLLSDRFSAERPKGSFSTLEIQRTEQGDSAMYLCASSLAPGAKNIQYFGAGTRLSVL.

The genes are TRBV7-2 and TRBJ2-7; TRBD2 is a possible D gene (6 bases). Per germline, CDR1 SGHTA and CDR2 FQGNSA. This CDR3 has 15 amino acids. V lost 1 base to trimming and J lost 0 bases, with 10 bases between them. CDR3 DNA sequence: TGTGCCAGCAGCTTAGAAGGGCGGGGCTCCTACGAGCAGTACTTC. Residues: CASSLEGRGSYEQYF.

The sample holds a few counts of this clone. The CDR3 here is CASRQGVNEKLFF. CDR3 bases: TGCGCCAGCCGACAGGGGGTGAATGAAAAACTGTTTTTT. The chain has TRBV5-1 and TRBJ1-4, with 9 bases lining up with TRBD1. Germline V gives CDR1 SGHRS, CDR2 YFSETQ. The CDR3 has 13 amino acids. With V trimmed by 7 bases and J by 5 bases, 3 bases remained unmatched.

This chain uses TRBV18 with TRBJ2-3; D call uncertain. V was clipped by 0 bases and J by 2 bases, with 6 bases between them. The germline gives CDR1 KGHSH, CDR2 LQKENI. CDR3 size: 14 residues. The CDR3 is CASSPPATTDTQYF. CDR3 DNA: TGTGCCAGCTCACCACCTGCCACCACAGATACGCAGTATTTT.

The chain uses TRBV30 and TRBJ1-1; the match to TRBD1 covers 10 bases. The CDR3 has 15 amino acids. Germline V gives CDR1 GTSNPN, CDR2 SVGIG (reference sequence). The V and J ends lost 5 bases and 5 bases, in that order; junction bases with no gene match: 11. The CDR3 is CAWETGGRGGTEAFF. In DNA form, the CDR3 reads TGTGCCTGGGAGACAGGGGGCAGGGGGGGAACTGAAGCTTTCTTT.

The chain employs TRBV7-9 and TRBJ2-2; tentatively, D is TRBD1 (5 bases). This CDR3 has 12 residues. Germline lookup yields CDR1 SEHNR and CDR2 FQNEAQ (reference sequence). The V gene lost 11 bases and the J gene lost 2 bases, with 9 bases spanning the gap. CDR3 loop: CAWTLNTGELFF. The CDR3 DNA reads TGTGCCTGGACACTAAACACCGGGGAGCTGTTTTTT.

CDR3 nucleotide sequence: TGTGCCAGCAGTGATTTGATCCGACAGGACCAAGAGACCCAGTACTTC. Amino acids: CASSDLIRQDQETQYF. The chain couples TRBV25-1 to TRBJ2-5, with D possibly TRBD1 on 6 matching bases. The length of the CDR3 is 16 residues. Germline V CDR1 and CDR2: MGHDK, SYGVNS. The V end was cut by 3 bases, the J end by 0 bases, with 14 bases between. The full variable domain, completed using reference TRBV25-1 and TRBJ2-5, is EADIYQTPRYLVIGTGKKITLECSQTMGHDKMYWYQQDPGMELHLIHYSYGVNSTEKGDLSSESTVSRIRTEHFPLTLESARPSHTSQYLCASSDLIRQDQETQYFGPGTRLLVL.

CDR3 coding DNA: TGTGCCAGCAGCCACGACTATGAGCAGTTCTTC. Translated: CASSHDYEQFF. This sequence joins TRBV14 and TRBJ2-1; D uncertain. Trimming removed 3 bases from V and 8 bases from J, with 5 bases in between. The CDR3 runs 11 residues. Germline assignment: CDR1 SGHDN and CDR2 FVKESK.

The rearrangement joins TRBV5-1 to TRBJ2-1; D is unclear. Germline-derived CDR1 and CDR2 are SGHRS and YFSETQ. Trimming stripped 1 base from V and 4 bases from J, with 12 bases between. The CDR3 has 15 amino acids. As DNA, the CDR3 is TGCGCCAGCAGCTTGAGGCTGGATAGATACAATGAGCAGTTCTTC. This codes for CASSLRLDRYNEQFF. The full variable domain, rest sourced from reference TRBV5-1 and TRBJ2-1, is KAGVTQTPRYLIKTRGQQVTLSCSPISGHRSVSWYQQTPGQGLQFLFEYFSETQRNKGNFPGRFSGRQFSNSRSEMNVSTLELGDSALYLCASSLRLDRYNEQFFGPGTRLTVL.

The chain uses TRBV7-9 and TRBJ2-1, with TRBD2 matching 11 bases. In germline, CDR1 is SEHNR, CDR2 FQNEAQ (reference sequence). The trim removed 3 bases at V and 5 bases at J, leaving 6 bases unmatched. The CDR3 is 16 amino acids. The DNA of the CDR3 is TGTGCCAGCAGCTTTAGGCTAGCGGGAGGAGACAATGAGCAGTTCTTC. It encodes CASSFRLAGGDNEQFF.

V usage is TRBV6-6 and J usage is TRBJ2-7, with 9 positions matching TRBD1. The V gene end was trimmed by 3 bases and the J gene end by 1 base; junction bases not matched to a gene: 7. The CDR3 runs to 16 residues. Germline CDR1 MNHNY, CDR2 SVGAGI (reference sequence). CDR3 DNA: TGTGCCAGCAGTTATTCGACCGGGACAGGGTCCTACGAGCAGTACTTC. It yields the protein CASSYSTGTGSYEQYF.